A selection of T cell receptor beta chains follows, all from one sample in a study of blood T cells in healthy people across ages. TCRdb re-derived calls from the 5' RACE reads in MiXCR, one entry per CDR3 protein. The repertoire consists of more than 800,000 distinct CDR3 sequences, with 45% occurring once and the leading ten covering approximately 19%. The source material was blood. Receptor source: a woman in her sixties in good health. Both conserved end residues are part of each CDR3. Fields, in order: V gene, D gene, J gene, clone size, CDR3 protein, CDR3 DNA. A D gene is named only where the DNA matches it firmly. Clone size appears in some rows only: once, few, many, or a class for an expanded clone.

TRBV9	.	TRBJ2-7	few	CASSVEGSLLSPYEQYF	TGTGCCAGCAGCGTAGAAGGCAGCCTCCTTAGCCCCTACGAGCAGTACTTC
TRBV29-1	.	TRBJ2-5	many	CSAFGQGEETQYF	TGCAGCGCCTTTGGGCAGGGAGAAGAGACCCAGTACTTC
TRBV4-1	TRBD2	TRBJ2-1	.	CASIASPSGSVNEQFF	TGCGCCAGCATAGCCTCCCCTAGCGGGAGCGTCAATGAGCAGTTCTTC
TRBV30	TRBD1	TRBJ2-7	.	CAWSVGTGGFYEQYF	TGTGCCTGGAGTGTAGGGACAGGGGGTTTCTACGAGCAGTACTTC
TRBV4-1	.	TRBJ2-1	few	CASSPKSAPSSYNEQFF	TGCGCCAGCAGCCCAAAATCAGCACCTAGCTCCTACAATGAGCAGTTCTTC
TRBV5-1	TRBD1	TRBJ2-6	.	CASSSPGTGRSGANVLTF	TGCGCCAGCAGCTCCCCCGGGACAGGGCGTTCAGGGGCCAACGTCCTGACTTTC
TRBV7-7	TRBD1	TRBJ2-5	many	CASSFGTGVETQYF	TGTGCCAGCAGCTTTGGGACAGGGGTAGAGACCCAGTACTTC
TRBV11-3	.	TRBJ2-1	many	CASSLDVYSDSSSSYNEQFF	TGTGCCAGCAGCTTAGACGTATATTCGGACAGTAGCTCTTCCTACAATGAGCAGTTCTTC
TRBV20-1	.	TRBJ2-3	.	CSAINLLFATSTDTQYF	TGCAGTGCTATAAACTTGCTCTTTGCGACTAGCACAGATACGCAGTATTTT
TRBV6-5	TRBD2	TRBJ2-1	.	CASSYPGLAGFNEQFF	TGTGCCAGCAGTTACCCCGGACTAGCGGGATTTAATGAGCAGTTCTTC
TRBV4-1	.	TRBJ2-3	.	CASRALNTDTQYF	TGCGCCAGCAGAGCTTTAAACACAGATACGCAGTATTTT
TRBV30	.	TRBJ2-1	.	CAWNPRYNEQFF	TGTGCCTGGAATCCCCGGTACAATGAGCAGTTCTTC
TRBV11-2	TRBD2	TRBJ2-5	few	CASSSPAYRREGERDTKETQYF	TGTGCCAGCAGCTCCCCCGCTTATCGGCGGGAGGGGGAGAGAGATACTAAAGAGACCCAGTACTTC
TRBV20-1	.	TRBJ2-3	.	CSASVWDSTDTQYF	TGCAGTGCTAGTGTCTGGGATAGCACAGATACGCAGTATTTT
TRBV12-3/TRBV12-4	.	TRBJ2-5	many	CASSPGGRETQYF	TGTGCCAGCAGTCCCGGGGGCAGGGAGACCCAGTACTTC
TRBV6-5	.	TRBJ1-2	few	CASSYEGSGYTF	TGTGCCAGCAGTTACGAGGGAAGTGGCTACACCTTC
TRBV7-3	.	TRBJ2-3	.	CASSLTLSTDTQYF	TGTGCCAGCAGCTTAACTCTATCCACAGATACGCAGTATTTT
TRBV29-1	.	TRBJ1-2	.	CSVVGAGYGYTF	TGCAGCGTTGTCGGGGCTGGCTATGGCTACACCTTC
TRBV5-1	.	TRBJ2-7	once	CASSRGGGVKYNEQYF	TGCGCCAGCAGCCGTGGGGGCGGAGTGAAATACAATGAGCAGTACTTC
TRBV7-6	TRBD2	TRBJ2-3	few	CASSLAAGDASTQYF	TGTGCCAGCAGCTTAGCTGCGGGAGATGCTAGTACGCAGTATTTT
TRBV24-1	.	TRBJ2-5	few	CATSDFTEQETQYF	TGTGCCACCAGTGATTTTACAGAGCAAGAGACCCAGTACTTC
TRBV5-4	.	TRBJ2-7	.	CASRPGLDLYEQYF	TGTGCCAGCAGGCCGGGACTGGATCTCTACGAGCAGTACTTC
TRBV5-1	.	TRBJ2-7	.	CASSSLGPGEQYF	TGCGCCAGCAGCAGTCTCGGACCGGGCGAGCAGTACTTC
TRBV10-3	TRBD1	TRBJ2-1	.	CAIRTGGINEQFF	TGTGCCATACGGACAGGGGGGATCAATGAGCAGTTCTTC
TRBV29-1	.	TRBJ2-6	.	CSVELVDSGANVLTF	TGCAGCGTTGAGTTAGTGGACTCTGGGGCCAACGTCCTGACTTTC
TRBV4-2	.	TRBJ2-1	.	CASSQTRNEQFF	TGTGCCAGCAGCCAAACCAGGAATGAGCAGTTCTTC
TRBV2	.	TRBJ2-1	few	CASSEEGGYYNEQFF	TGTGCCAGCAGTGAAGAGGGAGGTTACTACAATGAGCAGTTCTTC
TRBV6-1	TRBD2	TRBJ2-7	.	CASIPSGRTYEQYF	TGTGCCAGCATCCCGAGCGGGAGGACCTACGAGCAGTACTTC
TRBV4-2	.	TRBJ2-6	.	CASSLGQDSGANVLTF	TGTGCCAGCAGCCTAGGCCAGGATTCTGGGGCCAACGTCCTGACTTTC
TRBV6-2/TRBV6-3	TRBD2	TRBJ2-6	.	CASRKQRGQGSGANVLTF	TGTGCCAGCAGGAAACAGCGGGGTCAGGGTTCTGGGGCCAACGTCCTGACTTTC
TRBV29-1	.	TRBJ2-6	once	CSVVIVGSGANVLTF	TGCAGCGTTGTCATAGTTGGCTCTGGGGCCAACGTCCTGACTTTC
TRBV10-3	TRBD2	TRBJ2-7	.	CAISVAGEYEQYF	TGTGCCATCAGTGTAGCGGGAGAGTACGAGCAGTACTTC
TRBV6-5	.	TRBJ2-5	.	CASSYSAGRSETQYF	TGTGCCAGCAGTTACTCGGCAGGGCGATCGGAGACCCAGTACTTC
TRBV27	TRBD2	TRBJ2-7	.	CASSLSPSGRFSYEQYF	TGTGCCAGCAGTTTATCTCCTAGCGGGAGATTTTCCTACGAGCAGTACTTC
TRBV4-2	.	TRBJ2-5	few	CASSQVLPSETQYF	TGTGCCAGCAGCCAAGTTCTGCCTTCGGAGACCCAGTACTTC